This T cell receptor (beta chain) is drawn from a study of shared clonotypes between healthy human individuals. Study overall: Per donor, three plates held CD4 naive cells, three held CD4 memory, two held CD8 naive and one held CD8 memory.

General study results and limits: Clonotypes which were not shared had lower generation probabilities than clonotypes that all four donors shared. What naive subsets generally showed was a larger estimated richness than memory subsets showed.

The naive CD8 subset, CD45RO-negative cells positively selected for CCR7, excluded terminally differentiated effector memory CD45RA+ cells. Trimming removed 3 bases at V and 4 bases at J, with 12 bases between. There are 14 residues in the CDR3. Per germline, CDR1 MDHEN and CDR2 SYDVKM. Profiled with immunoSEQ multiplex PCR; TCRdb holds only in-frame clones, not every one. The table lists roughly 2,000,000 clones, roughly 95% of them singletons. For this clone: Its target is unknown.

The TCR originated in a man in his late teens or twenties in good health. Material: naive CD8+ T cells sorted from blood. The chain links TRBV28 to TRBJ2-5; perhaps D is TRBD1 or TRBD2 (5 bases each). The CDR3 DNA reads TGTGCCAGCAGTTTGCCGGGGACCCTAGAGACCCAGTACTTC. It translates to CASSLPGTLETQYF.